A single sample gave rise to the 11 T cell receptor beta chains below, sequenced in a study of cytomegalovirus exposure and HLA in healthy donors (dated by TCRdb to 2017 to 2019). Libraries were constructed by the immunoSEQ multiplex PCR assay. A mixture of 60 forward primers for TCR Vbeta segments and 13 reverse primers for TCR Jbeta segments was used in the multiplex PCR. Not all clones reach the TCRdb copy of this immuneACCESS table, which keeps in-frame sequences only. Checked studies attribute under half of the gap to unresolved V genes and leave the rest unexplained. The sample data list around 150,000 clones, and around nine tenths of these were observed just once. The ten top clones hold about 0.85% of the sample. Sequenced input: PBMCs. These receptors all come from a woman in her 30s in good health and CMV-seronegative.

The V call is TRBV6-5, the J call TRBJ2-7; D unclear. Germline values: CDR1 MNHEY, CDR2 SVGAGI. The V gene lost 6 bases and the J gene lost 4 bases, with 10 bases spanning the gap. The CDR3 is made up of 12 amino acids. This chain's CDR3 is CASSPGWYEQYF. The CDR3 DNA follows: TGTGCCAGCAGCCCCGGGTGGTACGAGCAGTACTTC.

The chain employs TRBV6-5 and TRBJ2-7; 7 bases fit TRBD2. The CDR3 is 14 residues long. V dropped 8 bases and J dropped 0; count of bases not matched to a gene: 7. Germline V gives CDR1 MNHEY, CDR2 SVGAGI. The CDR3 here is CASREDTLSYEQYF. The CDR3 coding sequence is TGTGCCAGCCGGGAGGACACTCTCTCCTACGAGCAGTACTTC.

This clone was found once. This chain joins TRBV12-5 and TRBJ2-5; weak D call: TRBD1 (5 bases). This CDR3 is 14 amino acids long. CDR1 and CDR2 (germline): LGHNT, FRNRAP. Trimming removed 1 base at V and 2 bases at J, with 8 bases between. CDR3 region: CASGLGQGQETQYF. In DNA form, the CDR3 reads TGTGCTAGTGGTTTGGGCCAGGGTCAAGAGACCCAGTACTTC.

This rearrangement joins TRBV2 to TRBJ2-7, with TRBD2 matching over 7 bases. The CDR3 totals 15 residues. Germline trimming cut 6 bases from V and 5 bases from J; bases unmatched to any gene: 13. From germline, CDR1 is SNHLY and CDR2 FYNNEI. CDR3 residues: CASRRRLAHLDEQYF. The CDR3 nucleotides are TGTGCCAGCAGGCGCAGACTAGCCCACCTCGACGAGCAGTACTTC.

This chain uses TRBV20-1 with TRBJ2-5, with D perhaps matching TRBD1 (5 bases). The CDR3 has 11 residues. Germline assignment: CDR1 DFQATT and CDR2 SNEGSKA (reference sequence). The CDR3 reads CSAGPGETQYF. For the CDR3, the DNA is TGCAGCGCAGGGCCAGGGGAGACCCAGTACTTC.

V gene TRBV6-1 combines with J gene TRBJ2-2; 10 nucleotides line up with TRBD1. CDR3 size: 14 residues. Germline trimming cut 6 bases from V and 5 bases from J; bases unmatched to any gene: 3. In germline, CDR1 is MNHNS, CDR2 SASEGT. This CDR3 reads CASRRTGGTGELFF. The CDR3 DNA is TGTGCCAGCAGGAGGACAGGGGGGACCGGGGAGCTGTTTTTT.

This sequence joins TRBV5-6 and TRBJ1-1; TRBD1 matches 10 bases. This CDR3 region has 16 residues. V lost 0 bases, J lost 4 bases, and 6 bases stayed unmatched. CDR1 is SGHDT, CDR2 YYEEEE, per germline. DNA of the CDR3: TGTGCCAGCAGCTTGGACGACAGGGGGCTTAGCACTGAAGCTTTCTTT. It codes for CASSLDDRGLSTEAFF.

This chain joins TRBV6-5 and TRBJ1-2; TRBD1 matches at 9 bases. CDR3 length: 15 residues. With V trimmed by 2 bases and J by 9 bases, 10 bases remained unmatched. Germline V gives CDR1 MNHEY, CDR2 SVGAGI. The CDR3 protein is CASSYSGTGIVSYTF. DNA for the CDR3: TGTGCCAGCAGTTACAGCGGGACAGGGATCGTTAGCTACACCTTC.

The gene calls are TRBV10-3 and TRBJ2-5; the D is unclear. The J call could be wrong; TRBJ2-7 is a better fit for the DNA end. The CDR3 totals 12 residues. CDR1 is ENHRY and CDR2 is SYGVKD in the germline V gene. The CDR3 loop reads CAASDTPYEQYF. The CDR3 region has the DNA TGTGCCGCCTCAGACACTCCCTACGAGCAGTACTTC.

V gene TRBV28 combines with J gene TRBJ1-1; D is possibly TRBD1 (6 bases). The CDR3 is made up of 14 amino acids. V lost 6 bases and J lost 2, with 13 bases in between. Germline CDR1 MDHEN, CDR2 SYDVKM. The DNA of the CDR3 is TGTGCCAGCAGCTCAGCAGGGGCCAACACTGAAGCTTTCTTT. Its translation is CASSSAGANTEAFF.

The chain is built from TRBV10-3 and TRBJ2-7; 8 positions agree with TRBD2. The CDR3 sequence is 14 residues long. Germline CDR1 ENHRY, CDR2 SYGVKD. The junction had 10 bases not matched to a gene; V was cut back by 5 bases and J by 7 bases. For the CDR3, the DNA is TGTGCCATCAGTATGGCGGGGGGTTCTGGGGAGCAGTACTTC. This gives the protein CAISMAGGSGEQYF.